This T cell receptor beta chain was sequenced in a study of shared clonotypes between healthy human individuals. The protocol was immunoSEQ multiplex PCR, while the TCRdb copy is restricted to in-frame clones and leaves out a portion. The sample shows 2,100,000 or so clones, 95% of them seen only once. Comment on this clone: Its antigen is not identified.

The study separated CD4+ cells into CD45RA+ naive and CD45RA-negative memory subsets. CDR3 length equals 15 residues. Germline V gene sequence: CDR1 WNHNN, CDR2 SYGVQD (reference sequence). V gave up 6 bases and J gave up 3 bases; unmatched junction bases: 5. The study, taken as a whole, reports: It was the non-shared clonotypes that had lower generation probabilities than clonotypes shared by all four donors. Represented genetic and exposure-history diversity was restricted by having few donors.

The sequence was obtained from a young man in good health. What was sequenced was naive CD4+ T cells sorted from blood. Subset noted: CD45RA+ positively selected. The rearrangement links TRBV10-1 to TRBJ1-4; the match to TRBD1 covers 9 bases. The CDR3 DNA reads as TGCGCCAGCAGGGTCGGGACAGGGTCTAATGAAAAACTGTTTTTT. This encodes CASRVGTGSNEKLFF.